These 24 T cell receptor beta chains were sequenced from one sample in a study of control samples from healthy donors and cancer patients. Using immunoSEQ multiplex PCR, the repertoire was profiled, and TCRdb retains in-frame clones only, with some absent. The table lists nearly 35,000 clones, approximately 95% of them singletons, with under 2% in the top ten. Input material: PBMCs. The receptor set was obtained from a man between 35 and 55 years old with colorectal cancer.

The table lists this clone with a count of one. V and J are TRBV9 and TRBJ2-7; D ambiguous. CDR3 length: 15 residues. Per the germline V gene, CDR1 is SGDLS and CDR2 is YYNGEE. V lost 2 bases, J lost 0 bases, and 12 bases lay in between. The CDR3: CASSVSLGSSYEQYF. The DNA for the CDR3 is TGTGCCAGCAGCGTTTCTTTAGGGTCCTCCTACGAGCAGTACTTC.

The rearrangement uses TRBV24-1 and TRBJ2-3, with TRBD1 matching over 10 bases. CDR1 is KGHDR, CDR2 SFDVKD, per germline. The J segment lost 2 bases and the V segment lost 10 bases, leaving 11 bases of the junction unmatched. The CDR3 length is 16 residues. The CDR3 loop is CATSSPDRGNTDTQYF. The CDR3 bases are TGTGCCACTTCCTCCCCGGACAGGGGGAACACAGATACGCAGTATTTT.

The chain is built from TRBV2 and TRBJ1-2; TRBD1 agrees at 7 bases. This CDR3 is built from 12 residues. Germline V gene lookup returns CDR1 SNHLY and CDR2 FYNNEI. V lost 8 bases to trimming and J lost 6 bases; unmatched junction nucleotides: 6. The CDR3 spells CASEGAKDGYTF. CDR3 in DNA: TGTGCCAGCGAGGGGGCGAAGGATGGCTACACCTTC.

The rearrangement uses TRBV24-1 and TRBJ2-3; 10 nucleotides align to TRBD1. Per the germline V gene, CDR1 is KGHDR and CDR2 is SFDVKD. Trimming at V came to 3 bases and at J to 5 bases, leaving 4 bases not matched to a gene. The CDR3 is made up of 15 amino acids. CDR3 bases: TGTGCCACCAGTGATCCGGACAGGGGGGTAGATACGCAGTATTTT. Protein sequence: CATSDPDRGVDTQYF.

The chain has TRBV3-1 (or the pseudogene TRBV3-2) and TRBJ1-6; maybe TRBD1 (6 bases). Trimming left V 4 bases short and J 10 bases short, with 8 bases between. Per the germline V gene, CDR1 is LGHDT and CDR2 is YNNKEL (reference sequence). CDR3 length equals 12 residues. The CDR3 DNA follows: TGTGCCAGCAGCCTACAGGGCTCACCCCTCCACTTT. It yields the protein CASSLQGSPLHF.

The V gene is TRBV12-3 or TRBV12-4, the J gene TRBJ2-2; D call uncertain. This CDR3 has 12 amino acids. The V and J ends lost 5 bases and 3 bases respectively, with 4 bases between them. The CDR3 reads CASSLDTGELFF. The CDR3 nucleotides read TGTGCCAGCAGTCTAGACACCGGGGAGCTGTTTTTT.

DNA of the CDR3: TGTGCCAGCAATTTTTACGGACAGGGTAATTCACCCCTCCACTTT. As protein: CASNFYGQGNSPLHF. This chain joins TRBV2 and TRBJ1-6, with 8 bases fitting TRBD1. CDR3 length equals 15 residues. V dropped 7 bases and J dropped 6; count of bases not matched to a gene: 8. Germline V gene data show CDR1 as SNHLY and CDR2 as FYNNEI.

V and J are TRBV5-1 and TRBJ1-2; 12 bases agree with TRBD1. V shed 3 bases, J shed 4 bases, and the junction held 4 bases outside the gene matches. CDR3 length: 15 amino acids. The germline V gene encodes CDR1 SGHRS and CDR2 YFSETQ. Written as DNA, the CDR3 is TGCGCCAGCAGCTCCGGGACAGGGGGCGTCTATGGCTACACCTTC. Protein: CASSSGTGGVYGYTF. Complete variable domain (other parts from reference TRBV5-1 and TRBJ1-2): KAGVTQTPRYLIKTRGQQVTLSCSPISGHRSVSWYQQTPGQGLQFLFEYFSETQRNKGNFPGRFSGRQFSNSRSEMNVSTLELGDSALYLCASSSGTGGVYGYTFGSGTRLTVV.

V usage is TRBV6-5 and J usage is TRBJ2-7; TRBD2 aligns across 7 bases. Germline CDR1 reads MNHEY; CDR2 reads SVGAGI. Trimming removed 7 bases from V and 6 bases from J; junction bases left unmatched: 12. This CDR3 has 14 residues. CDR3 region: CASTPTGLGAEQYF. The CDR3, as DNA: TGTGCCAGCACCCCGACCGGACTAGGTGCCGAGCAGTACTTC.

The rearrangement links TRBV5-6 to TRBJ1-1; weak D call: TRBD1 (6 bases). The germline gives CDR1 SGHDT, CDR2 YYEEEE. Trimming cost V 0 bases and J 0 bases, with 12 bases left between them. The CDR3 spans 16 residues. CDR3: CASSLAKTGMNTEAFF. CDR3 bases: TGTGCCAGCAGCTTGGCAAAGACAGGCATGAACACTGAAGCTTTCTTT.

V gene TRBV11-2 combines with J gene TRBJ2-5; unclear D gene. V lost 3 bases and J 2 bases, leaving 10 bases between the germline ends. Germline V gene data show CDR1 as SGHAT and CDR2 as FQNNGV. This CDR3 has 14 amino acids. CDR3 protein: CASSLSDQQETQYF. In DNA form, the CDR3 reads TGTGCCAGCAGCTTGTCGGACCAGCAAGAGACCCAGTACTTC.

This chain uses TRBV3-1 (or the pseudogene TRBV3-2) with TRBJ2-3, with 8 bases fitting TRBD2. The germline CDR1 and CDR2 sequences are LGHDT and YNNKEL (reference sequence). The CDR3 loop spans 16 amino acids. Unmatched junction bases numbered 8, after V lost 4 bases and J lost 2 bases. The chain's CDR3 is CASSRRAGVDTDTQYF. CDR3 DNA sequence: TGTGCCAGCAGCCGGCGAGCGGGGGTTGACACAGATACGCAGTATTTT.

In nucleotides, the CDR3 is TGTGCCAGTAGTATGTGGACAGGGAGAGAGGCAGAAAAACTGTTTTTT. Translated, it gives CASSMWTGREAEKLFF. The genes are TRBV19 and TRBJ1-4; 8 nucleotides align to TRBD1. Germline V gives CDR1 LNHDA, CDR2 SQIVND (reference sequence). The length of the CDR3 is 16 residues. J lost 8 bases, V lost 3 bases, and 11 bases had no gene match.

This CDR3 is CASSPTGAYGYTF. CDR3 coding DNA: TGTGCCAGCAGTCCAACAGGGGCCTATGGCTACACCTTC. The J gene is TRBJ1-2, the V gene TRBV6-5; 7 bases map to TRBD1. This CDR3 is 13 amino acids long. The germline CDR1 and CDR2 sequences are MNHEY and SVGAGI. V shed 5 bases, J shed 4 bases, and the junction held 4 bases outside the gene matches.

The V and J genes are TRBV11-2 and TRBJ2-5, with TRBD1 identical over 10 bases. The CDR3 consists of 15 residues. Germline assignment: CDR1 SGHAT and CDR2 FQNNGV. J was trimmed by 5 bases and V by 5 bases; bases with no gene match: 8. The CDR3 here is CASSLGTGVEETQYF. CDR3 DNA: TGTGCCAGCAGCCTAGGGACAGGGGTGGAGGAGACCCAGTACTTC.

The chain uses TRBV9 and TRBJ1-2, with 7 bases lining up with TRBD1. The V and J ends lost 3 bases and 4 bases, in that order; junction bases with no gene match: 9. This CDR3 contains 15 residues. Looked up from germline, CDR1 is SGDLS and CDR2 is YYNGEE. The CDR3 sequence: CASSGEVGQRYGYTF. The CDR3 DNA reads TGTGCCAGCAGCGGCGAGGTGGGACAGCGCTATGGCTACACCTTC.

This clone was detected once. The rearrangement uses TRBV6-5 and TRBJ2-6; no clear D. V lost 7 bases and J 4 bases, leaving 14 bases between the germline ends. The CDR3 runs 15 residues. Germline CDR1 is MNHEY and CDR2 is SVGAGI. The CDR3 sequence: CASTKQPPGANVLTF. Here the CDR3 DNA reads TGTGCCAGCACCAAACAGCCCCCCGGGGCCAACGTCCTGACTTTC.

This clone appeared a single time. The gene calls are TRBV19 and TRBJ2-1; 10 bases match TRBD2. The length of the CDR3 is 16 residues. V was pared by 10 bases and J by 2 bases, with 11 bases of the junction left unmatched. Germline V lookup: CDR1 LNHDA, CDR2 SQIVND (reference sequence). DNA of the CDR3: TGTGCCACCCGTACGCAAGGACTAGCGGCCTACAATGAGCAGTTCTTC. As protein: CATRTQGLAAYNEQFF.

The J gene is TRBJ2-1, the V gene TRBV6-5; TRBD2 aligns across 9 bases. CDR1 MNHEY and CDR2 SVGAGI come from the germline V gene. The trim removed 6 bases at V and 2 bases at J, leaving 5 bases unmatched. This CDR3 comprises 15 residues. CDR3 sequence (DNA): TGTGCCAGCAGCTATAGCGGGGGACCCTACAATGAGCAGTTCTTC. Residues: CASSYSGGPYNEQFF.

This clone was seen only once. This rearrangement joins TRBV3-1 (or the pseudogene TRBV3-2) to TRBJ2-5; D is unclear. This CDR3 spans 15 amino acids. The V gene lost 0 bases and the J gene lost 2 bases, with 10 bases spanning the gap. Per germline, CDR1 LGHDT and CDR2 YNNKEL (reference sequence). The CDR3 DNA reads TGTGCCAGCAGCCAAGATTCGAACTTTCAAGAGACCCAGTACTTC. Its translation is CASSQDSNFQETQYF.

The rearrangement joins TRBV7-2 to TRBJ2-1, with D hard to call. In germline, CDR1 is SGHTA, CDR2 FQGNSA. V was trimmed by 1 base and J by 0 bases, leaving 10 bases between them. The CDR3 has 16 amino acids. The CDR3 here is CASSLVGTSSYNEQFF. The CDR3 region has the DNA TGTGCCAGCAGCTTAGTTGGCACAAGCTCCTACAATGAGCAGTTCTTC. Full variable domain (rest looked up from reference TRBV7-2 and TRBJ2-1): GAGVSQSPSNKVTEKGKDVELRCDPISGHTALYWYRQSLGQGLEFLIYFQGNSAPDKSGLPSDRFSAERTGGSVSTLTIQRTQQEDSAVYLCASSLVGTSSYNEQFFGPGTRLTVL.

The CDR3: CATSRLRRDTNTEAFF. In DNA form, the CDR3 reads TGTGCCACCAGCAGACTCCGCCGGGACACAAACACTGAAGCTTTCTTT. The V gene is TRBV15, the J gene TRBJ1-1, with D tentatively TRBD1 (6 bases). The germline V gene has CDR1 LNHNV and CDR2 YYDKDF (reference sequence). The CDR3 is 16 residues long. Trimming stripped 2 bases from V and 2 bases from J, with 15 bases between.

This clone has just a few counts. The V call is TRBV7-9, the J call TRBJ2-1; D might be TRBD1 (6 bases). The germline V and J ends were trimmed by 3 bases and 7 bases, with 10 bases remaining between them. The CDR3 has 13 amino acids. Germline V lookup: CDR1 SEHNR, CDR2 FQNEAQ (reference sequence). The CDR3 region is CASSLWGPNEQFF. The CDR3 DNA reads TGTGCCAGCAGCTTGTGGGGGCCGAATGAGCAGTTCTTC.

The chain recombines TRBV6-6 with TRBJ1-1, with 10 bases lining up with TRBD1. Germline lookup yields CDR1 MNHNY and CDR2 SVGAGI (reference sequence). The CDR3 consists of 16 residues. V lost 7 bases and J lost 6; bases outside the gene matches: 14. CDR3 protein: CASTHQGTGAGSEAFF. The CDR3 DNA reads TGTGCCAGCACCCACCAAGGGACAGGGGCTGGTTCTGAAGCTTTCTTT.